One T cell receptor beta chain is described in this entry. These data originate in a study of T cells of healthy individuals. TCRdb re-called the 5' RACE reads with MiXCR, one entry per CDR3 protein. The table includes around 63,000 distinct CDR3 sequences, around 15% detected once. The CDR3 runs 14 residues. Trimming removed 9 bases at V and 0 bases at J, with 14 bases between. Germline CDR1 and CDR2: KGHDR and SFDVKD. The source is a human donor in good health. The rearrangement links TRBV24-1 to TRBJ2-7; no definite D call. The CDR3 is CATSSTASSYEQYF. The CDR3 DNA follows: TGTGCCACCTCTTCAACAGCCAGCTCCTACGAGCAGTACTTC.